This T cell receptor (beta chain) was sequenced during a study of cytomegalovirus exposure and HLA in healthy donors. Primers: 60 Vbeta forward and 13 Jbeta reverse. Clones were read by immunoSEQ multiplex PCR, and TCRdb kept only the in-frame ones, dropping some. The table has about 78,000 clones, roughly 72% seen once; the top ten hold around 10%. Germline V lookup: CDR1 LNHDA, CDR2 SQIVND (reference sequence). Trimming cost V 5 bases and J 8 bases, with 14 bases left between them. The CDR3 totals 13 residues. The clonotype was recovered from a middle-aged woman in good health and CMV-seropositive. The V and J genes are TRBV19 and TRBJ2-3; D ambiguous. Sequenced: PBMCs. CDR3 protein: CASSSEAQGTQYF. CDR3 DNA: TGTGCCAGTAGTTCAGAGGCTCAAGGTACGCAGTATTTT. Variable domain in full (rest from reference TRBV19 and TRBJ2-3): DGGITQSPKYLFRKEGQNVTLSCEQNLNHDAMYWYRQDPGQGLRLIYYSQIVNDFQKGDIAEGYSVSREKKESFPLTVTSAQKNPTAFYLCASSSEAQGTQYFGPGTRLTVL.